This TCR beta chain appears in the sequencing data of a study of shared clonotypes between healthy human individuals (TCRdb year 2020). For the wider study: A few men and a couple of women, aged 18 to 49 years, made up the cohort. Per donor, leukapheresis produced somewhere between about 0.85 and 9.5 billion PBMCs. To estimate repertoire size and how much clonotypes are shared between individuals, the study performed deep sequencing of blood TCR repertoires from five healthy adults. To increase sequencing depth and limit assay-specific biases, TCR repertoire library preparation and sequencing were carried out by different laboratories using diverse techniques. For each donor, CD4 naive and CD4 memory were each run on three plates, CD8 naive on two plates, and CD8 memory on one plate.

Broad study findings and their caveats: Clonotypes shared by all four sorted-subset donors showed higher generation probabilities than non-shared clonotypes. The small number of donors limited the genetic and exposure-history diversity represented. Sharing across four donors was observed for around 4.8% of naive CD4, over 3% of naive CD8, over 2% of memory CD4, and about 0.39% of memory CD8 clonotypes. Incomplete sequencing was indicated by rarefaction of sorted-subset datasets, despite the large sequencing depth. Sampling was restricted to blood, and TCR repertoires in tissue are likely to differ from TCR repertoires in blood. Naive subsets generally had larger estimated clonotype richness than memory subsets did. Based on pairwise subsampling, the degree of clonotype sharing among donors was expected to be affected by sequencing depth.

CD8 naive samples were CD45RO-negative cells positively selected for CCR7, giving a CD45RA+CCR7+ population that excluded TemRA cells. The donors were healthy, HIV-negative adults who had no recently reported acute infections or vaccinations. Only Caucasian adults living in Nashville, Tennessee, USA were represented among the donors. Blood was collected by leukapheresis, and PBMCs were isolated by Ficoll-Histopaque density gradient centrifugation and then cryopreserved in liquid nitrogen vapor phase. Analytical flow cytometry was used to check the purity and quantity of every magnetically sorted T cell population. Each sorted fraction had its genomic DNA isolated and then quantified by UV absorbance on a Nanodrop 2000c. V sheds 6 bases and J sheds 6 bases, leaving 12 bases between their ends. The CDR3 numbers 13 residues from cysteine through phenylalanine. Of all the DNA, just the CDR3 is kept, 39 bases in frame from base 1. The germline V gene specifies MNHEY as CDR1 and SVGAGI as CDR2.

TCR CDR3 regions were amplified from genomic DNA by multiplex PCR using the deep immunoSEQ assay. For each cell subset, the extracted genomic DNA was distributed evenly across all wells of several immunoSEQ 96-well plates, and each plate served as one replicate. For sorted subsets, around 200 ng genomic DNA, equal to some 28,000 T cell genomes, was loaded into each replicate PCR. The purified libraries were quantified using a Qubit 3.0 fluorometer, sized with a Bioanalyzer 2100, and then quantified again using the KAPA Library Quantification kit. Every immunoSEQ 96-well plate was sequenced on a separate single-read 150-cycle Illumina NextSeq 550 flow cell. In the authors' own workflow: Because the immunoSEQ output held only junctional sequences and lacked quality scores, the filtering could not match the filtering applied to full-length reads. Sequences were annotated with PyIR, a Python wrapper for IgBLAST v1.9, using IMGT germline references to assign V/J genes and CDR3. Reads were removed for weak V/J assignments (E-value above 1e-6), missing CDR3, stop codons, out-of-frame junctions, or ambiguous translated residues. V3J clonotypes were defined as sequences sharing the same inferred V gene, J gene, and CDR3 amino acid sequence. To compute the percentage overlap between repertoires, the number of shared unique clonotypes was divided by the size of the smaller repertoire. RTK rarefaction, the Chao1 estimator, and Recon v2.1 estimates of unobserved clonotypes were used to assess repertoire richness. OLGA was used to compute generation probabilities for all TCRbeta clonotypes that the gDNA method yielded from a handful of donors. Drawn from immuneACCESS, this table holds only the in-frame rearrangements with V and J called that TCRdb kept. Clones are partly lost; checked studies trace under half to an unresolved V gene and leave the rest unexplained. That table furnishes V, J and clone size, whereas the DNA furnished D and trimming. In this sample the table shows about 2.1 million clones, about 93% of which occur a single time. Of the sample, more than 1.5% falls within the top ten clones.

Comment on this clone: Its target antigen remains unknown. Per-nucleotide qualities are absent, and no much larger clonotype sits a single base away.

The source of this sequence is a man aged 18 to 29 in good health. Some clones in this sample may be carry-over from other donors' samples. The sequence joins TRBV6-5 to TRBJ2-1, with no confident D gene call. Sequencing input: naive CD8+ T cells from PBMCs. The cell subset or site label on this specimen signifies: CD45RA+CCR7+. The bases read TGTGCCAGCAGCCAAGTCGAGAGCAATGAGCAGTTCTTC. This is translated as CASSQVESNEQFF.